This T cell receptor beta chain stems from a study of Ad26.COV2.S vaccination and SARS-CoV-2 variants. Clones were read by immunoSEQ multiplex PCR, and TCRdb kept only the in-frame ones, dropping some. The top ten hold 5% of the sample, which has roughly 350,000 clones, roughly 89% seen once. The treatment denotes: some 20 received Ad26.COV2.S at low or high dose, single or two shots; roughly five received placebo; per-sample allocation not given. At day 63 after the first vaccine or placebo injection, samples were drawn. CDR1 and CDR2 (germline): SGHRS, YFSETQ. The CDR3 runs to 14 residues. V was shortened by 0 bases and J by 5 bases, with 12 bases between the two germline ends.

This sequence was found in a person aged 18-60 years who received the Ad26.COV2.S COVID-19 vaccine or a placebo. Sequenced material: peripheral blood, taken in a trial of Ad26.COV2.S vaccine versus placebo. The chain combines TRBV5-1 with TRBJ2-7, with D possibly being TRBD1 (5 bases). This CDR3 is CASSLEAGKNEQYF. The CDR3, as DNA: TGCGCCAGCAGCTTGGAAGCAGGGAAAAACGAGCAGTACTTC.